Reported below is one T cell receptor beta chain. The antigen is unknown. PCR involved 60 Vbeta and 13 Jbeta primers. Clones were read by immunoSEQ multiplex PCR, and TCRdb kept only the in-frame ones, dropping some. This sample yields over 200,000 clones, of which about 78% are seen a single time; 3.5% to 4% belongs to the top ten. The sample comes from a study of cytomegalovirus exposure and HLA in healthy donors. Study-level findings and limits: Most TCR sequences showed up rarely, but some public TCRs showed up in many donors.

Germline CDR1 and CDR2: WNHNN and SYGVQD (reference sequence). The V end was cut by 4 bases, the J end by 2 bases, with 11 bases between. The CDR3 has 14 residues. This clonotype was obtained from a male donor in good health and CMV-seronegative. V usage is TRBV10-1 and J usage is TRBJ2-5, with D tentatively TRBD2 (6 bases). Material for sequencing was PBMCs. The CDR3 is CASSAGGQQETQYF. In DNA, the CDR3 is TGCGCCAGCAGTGCAGGAGGGCAGCAAGAGACCCAGTACTTC.